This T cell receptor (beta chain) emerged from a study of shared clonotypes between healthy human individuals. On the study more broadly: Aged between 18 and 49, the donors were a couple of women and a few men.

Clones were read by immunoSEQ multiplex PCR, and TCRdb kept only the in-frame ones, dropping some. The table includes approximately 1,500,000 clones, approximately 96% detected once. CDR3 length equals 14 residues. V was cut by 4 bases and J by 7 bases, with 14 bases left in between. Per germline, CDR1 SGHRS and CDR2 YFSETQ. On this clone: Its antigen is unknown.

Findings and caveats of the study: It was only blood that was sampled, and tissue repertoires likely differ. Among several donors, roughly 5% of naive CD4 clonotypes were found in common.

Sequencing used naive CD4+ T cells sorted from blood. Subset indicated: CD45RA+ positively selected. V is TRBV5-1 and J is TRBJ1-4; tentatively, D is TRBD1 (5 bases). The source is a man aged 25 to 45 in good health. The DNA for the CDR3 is TGCGCCAGCAGCGGGGGACTGCGGGGTGAAAAACTGTTTTTT. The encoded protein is CASSGGLRGEKLFF. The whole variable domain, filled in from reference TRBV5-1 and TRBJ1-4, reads KAGVTQTPRYLIKTRGQQVTLSCSPISGHRSVSWYQQTPGQGLQFLFEYFSETQRNKGNFPGRFSGRQFSNSRSEMNVSTLELGDSALYLCASSGGLRGEKLFFGSGTQLSVL.